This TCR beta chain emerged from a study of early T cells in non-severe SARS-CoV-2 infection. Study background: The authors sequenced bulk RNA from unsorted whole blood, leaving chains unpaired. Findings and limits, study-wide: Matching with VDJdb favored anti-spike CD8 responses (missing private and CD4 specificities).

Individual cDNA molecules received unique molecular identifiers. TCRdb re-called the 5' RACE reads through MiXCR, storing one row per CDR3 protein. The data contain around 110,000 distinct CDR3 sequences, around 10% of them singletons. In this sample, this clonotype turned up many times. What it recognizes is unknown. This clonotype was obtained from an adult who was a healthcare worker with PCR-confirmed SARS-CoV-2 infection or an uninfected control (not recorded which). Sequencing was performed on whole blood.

The CDR3 loop is CASSLTRGKSEQFF. For the CDR3, the DNA is TGTGCCAGCAGCTTAACTAGGGGAAAGAGTGAGCAGTTCTTC. The chain links TRBV7-3 to TRBJ2-1, with D perhaps TRBD1 (5 bases). CDR1 SGHTA and CDR2 FQGTGA come from the germline V gene. V lost 0 bases and J lost 9, with 12 bases in between. This CDR3 has 14 amino acids. Looking up the rest from reference TRBV7-3 and TRBJ2-1 gives the full variable domain: GAGVSQTPSNKVTEKGKYVELRCDPISGHTALYWYRQSLGQGPEFLIYFQGTGAADDSGLPNDRFFAVRPEGSVSTLKIQRTERGDSAVYLCASSLTRGKSEQFFGPGTRLTVL.